This TCR beta chain is drawn from a study of cytomegalovirus exposure and HLA in healthy donors. Study-wide context: Caucasian-associated ancestry cluster membership applied to approximately 81% of approximately 400 genotyped donors. Whole-study results and caveats: Later analysis showed most CMV-associated TCR beta chains appearing HLA-restricted. Fewer N-insertions (relative to the roughly 720-donor mean) were reportedly seen in an Asian-associated ancestry cluster in a later analysis.

Germline trimming cut 7 bases from V and 4 bases from J; bases unmatched to any gene: 13. Germline CDR1 and CDR2: MNHEY and SMNVEV (reference sequence). There are 16 residues in the CDR3. This clone was counted between two and nine times. The target antigen is unknown. The primer mix had 60 Vbeta and 13 Jbeta primers. Original handling: About 11 million shared chains were among the about 80 million unique TCR beta chains that a later analysis counted. Some clones are missing from TCRdb's copy, which holds only in-frame ones; the method was immunoSEQ multiplex PCR. V and J calls and clone size are as listed in that table; D and trimming were resolved from the DNA. The sample has 170,000 or so clones; 70% to 85% are singletons.

Sequenced input: PBMCs. The sequence was obtained from a man between 45 and 60 years old in good health and CMV-seropositive. The chain links TRBV27 to TRBJ1-2, with 9 nucleotides matching TRBD1. The CDR3 loop is CASTLSGTGLSYGYTF. CDR3 bases: TGTGCCAGCACCCTGTCCGGGACAGGGCTAAGCTATGGCTACACCTTC.